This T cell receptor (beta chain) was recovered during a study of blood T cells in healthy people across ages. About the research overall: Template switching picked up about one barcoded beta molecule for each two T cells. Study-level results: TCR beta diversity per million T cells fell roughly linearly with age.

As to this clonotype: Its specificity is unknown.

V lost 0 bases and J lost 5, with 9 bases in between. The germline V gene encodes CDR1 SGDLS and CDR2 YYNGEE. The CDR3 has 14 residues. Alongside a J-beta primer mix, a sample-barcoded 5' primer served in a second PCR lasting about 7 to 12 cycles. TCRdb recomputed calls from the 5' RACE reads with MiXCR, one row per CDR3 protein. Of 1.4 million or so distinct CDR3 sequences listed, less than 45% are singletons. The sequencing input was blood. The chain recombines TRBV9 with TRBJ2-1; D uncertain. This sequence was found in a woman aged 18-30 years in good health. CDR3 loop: CASSVVGTDNEQFF. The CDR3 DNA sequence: TGTGCCAGCAGCGTAGTGGGTACGGACAATGAGCAGTTCTTC.